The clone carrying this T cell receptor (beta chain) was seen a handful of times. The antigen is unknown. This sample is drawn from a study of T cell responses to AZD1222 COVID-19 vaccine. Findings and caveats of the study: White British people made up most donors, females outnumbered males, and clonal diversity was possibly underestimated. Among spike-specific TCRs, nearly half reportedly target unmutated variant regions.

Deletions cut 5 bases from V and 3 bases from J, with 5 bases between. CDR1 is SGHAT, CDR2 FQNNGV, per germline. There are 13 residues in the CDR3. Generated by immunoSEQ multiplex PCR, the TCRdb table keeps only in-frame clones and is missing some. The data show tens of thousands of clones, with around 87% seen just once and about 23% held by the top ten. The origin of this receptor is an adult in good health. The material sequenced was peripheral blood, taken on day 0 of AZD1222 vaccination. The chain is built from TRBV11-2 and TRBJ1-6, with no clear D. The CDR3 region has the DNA TGTGCCAGCAGCCTCCTCTATAATTCACCCCTCCACTTT. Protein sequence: CASSLLYNSPLHF.